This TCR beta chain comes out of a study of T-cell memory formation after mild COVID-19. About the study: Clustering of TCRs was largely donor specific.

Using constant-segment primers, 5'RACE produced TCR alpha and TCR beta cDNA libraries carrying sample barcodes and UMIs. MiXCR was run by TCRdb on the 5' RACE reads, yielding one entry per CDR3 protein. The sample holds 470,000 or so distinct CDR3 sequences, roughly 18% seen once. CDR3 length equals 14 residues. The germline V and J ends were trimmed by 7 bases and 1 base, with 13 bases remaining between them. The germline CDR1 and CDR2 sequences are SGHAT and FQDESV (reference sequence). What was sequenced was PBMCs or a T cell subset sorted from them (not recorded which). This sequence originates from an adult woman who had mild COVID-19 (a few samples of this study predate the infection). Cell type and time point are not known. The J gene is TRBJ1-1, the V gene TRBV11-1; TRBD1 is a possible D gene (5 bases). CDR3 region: CASNSDSQNTEAFF. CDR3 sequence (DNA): TGTGCCAGCAACTCAGACAGCCAGAACACTGAAGCTTTCTTT.